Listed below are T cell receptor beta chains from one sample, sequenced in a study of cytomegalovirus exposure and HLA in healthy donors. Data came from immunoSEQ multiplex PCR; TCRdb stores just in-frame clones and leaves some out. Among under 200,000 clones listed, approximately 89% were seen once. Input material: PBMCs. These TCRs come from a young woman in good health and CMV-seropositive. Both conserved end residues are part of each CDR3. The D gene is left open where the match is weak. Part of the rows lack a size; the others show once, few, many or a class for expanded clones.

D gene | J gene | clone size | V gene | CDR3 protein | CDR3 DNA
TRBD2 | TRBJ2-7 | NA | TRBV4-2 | CASSQRLAGVYEQYF | TGTGCCAGCAGCCAACGACTAGCGGGAGTTTACGAGCAGTACTTC
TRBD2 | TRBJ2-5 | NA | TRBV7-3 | CASSLIRGGFETQYF | TGTGCCAGCAGCTTAATTCGCGGGGGGTTTGAGACCCAGTACTTC
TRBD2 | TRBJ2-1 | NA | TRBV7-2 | CASSPETSGGYNEQFF | TGTGCCAGCAGCCCCGAGACTAGCGGAGGATACAATGAGCAGTTCTTC
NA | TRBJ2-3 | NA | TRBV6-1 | CASSAGRYTDTQYF | TGTGCCAGCAGTGCGGGGAGATACACAGATACGCAGTATTTT
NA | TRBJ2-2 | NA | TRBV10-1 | CASSEEQKNTGELFF | TGCGCCAGCAGTGAGGAACAGAAAAACACCGGGGAGCTGTTTTTT
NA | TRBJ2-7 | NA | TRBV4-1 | CASSQEPSGHQFREQYF | TGCGCCAGCAGCCAAGAGCCTTCCGGACACCAATTCCGCGAGCAGTACTTC
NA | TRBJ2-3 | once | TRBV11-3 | CASSLVGGLGTQYF | TGTGCCAGCAGCTTAGTAGGAGGCCTAGGTACGCAGTATTTT
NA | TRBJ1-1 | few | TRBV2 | CASSEGPQFLPSTEAFF | TGTGCCAGCAGTGAAGGCCCTCAATTTCTACCAAGCACTGAAGCTTTCTTT
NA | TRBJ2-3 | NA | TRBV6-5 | CASSYGNAADTQYF | TGTGCCAGCAGTTACGGTAATGCGGCAGATACGCAGTATTTT
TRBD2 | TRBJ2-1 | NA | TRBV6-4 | CASSPGTSGNNEQFF | TGTGCCAGCAGTCCTGGGACTAGCGGGAACAATGAGCAGTTCTTC
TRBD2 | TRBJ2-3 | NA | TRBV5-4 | CAMVKRLAGAPDTQYF | TGTGCCATGGTAAAGAGGCTAGCGGGAGCTCCAGATACGCAGTATTTT
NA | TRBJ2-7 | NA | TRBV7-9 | CASSLKGVEQYF | TGTGCCAGCAGCCTGAAAGGGGTCGAGCAGTACTTC
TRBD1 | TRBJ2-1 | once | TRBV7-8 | CASSYRIKTGGRYNEQFF | TGTGCCAGCAGCTACAGAATAAAAACAGGGGGAAGATACAATGAGCAGTTCTTC
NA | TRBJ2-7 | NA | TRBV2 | CASSVRRVYEQYF | TGTGCCAGCAGTGTTCGGAGAGTGTACGAGCAGTACTTC
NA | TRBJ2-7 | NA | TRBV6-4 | CASSEDVRRSSYEQYF | TGTGCCAGCAGTGAAGATGTCCGAAGGAGCTCCTACGAGCAGTACTTC
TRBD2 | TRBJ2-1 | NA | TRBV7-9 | CASSLRGLAGNSYNEQFF | TGTGCCAGCAGCTTGAGGGGACTAGCGGGAAACTCCTACAATGAGCAGTTCTTC
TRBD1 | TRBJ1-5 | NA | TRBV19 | CASSIRDRAGQPQHF | TGTGCCAGTAGTATCCGGGACAGGGCTGGTCAGCCCCAGCATTTT
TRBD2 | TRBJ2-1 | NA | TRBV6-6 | CASRRGTSGNEQFF | TGTGCCAGCAGACGCGGGACTAGCGGCAATGAGCAGTTCTTC